This T cell receptor (beta chain) was identified in a study of blood T cell repertoires in COVID-19. Germline-derived CDR1 and CDR2 are SGHDN and FVKESK. This CDR3 has 13 residues. Trimming at V came to 7 bases and at J to 9 bases, leaving 6 bases not matched to a gene. Researchers sorted participants into cohorts using their self-reported clinical history. The method was immunoSEQ multiplex PCR; TCRdb's version includes in-frame clones alone and lacks a portion of them. The sample has over 200,000 clones, about 85% seen once. This TCR derives from a man aged 30 to 45 who had recovered from COVID-19. The chain employs TRBV14 and TRBJ1-6; 7 bases are a match to TRBD1. The sequenced sample was PBMCs or T cells enriched from blood (not recorded which). The CDR3 is CASTGTVSSPLHF. The CDR3 DNA is TGTGCCAGCACCGGGACAGTTTCTTCACCCCTCCACTTT.